The 21 T cell receptor beta chains below all came from one sample that was sequenced in a study of T-cell reconstitution after alpha-beta-depleted transplantation in children. The TCRbeta library was prepared with unique molecular identifiers. MiXCR was run by TCRdb on the PCR reads, yielding one entry per CDR3 protein. The repertoire holds over 550,000 distinct CDR3 sequences, with 10% as singletons. Material: PBMCs from the stem cell graft donor, obtained from the stem cell graft. The receptor source for this set is a human donor who donated a stem cell graft to a child with acute myeloid leukemia.

This clonotype came up many times. The chain carries TRBV28 and TRBJ2-5, with TRBD1 identical over 7 bases. Looked up from germline, CDR1 is MDHEN and CDR2 is SYDVKM. Unmatched junction bases numbered 9, after V lost 5 bases and J lost 6 bases. This CDR3 is built from 14 residues. Here the CDR3 reads CASSTDRVVQTQYF. Here the CDR3 DNA reads TGTGCCAGCAGTACCGACAGGGTGGTGCAGACCCAGTACTTC.

In this sample, this clonotype turned up a few times. This chain joins TRBV20-1 and TRBJ1-1, with D possibly being TRBD1 (6 bases). The CDR3 loop spans 12 amino acids. Trimming removed 1 base from V and 4 bases from J, with 7 bases in between. Germline V gene sequence: CDR1 DFQATT, CDR2 SNEGSKA (reference sequence). DNA of the CDR3: TGCAGTGCTAGAGGACAGGTCACTGAAGCTTTCTTT. Its protein product is CSARGQVTEAFF.

V is TRBV2 and J is TRBJ2-7; D remains unclear. CDR1 is SNHLY, CDR2 FYNNEI, per germline. This CDR3 has 17 amino acids. The V end was cut by 0 bases, the J end by 2 bases, with 17 bases between. CDR3 amino acids: CASSEATGRRTPYEQYF. CDR3 in DNA: TGTGCCAGCAGTGAAGCGACGGGTCGCCGAACCCCCTACGAGCAGTACTTC.

In its sample, this clonotype was seen once. This chain joins TRBV18 and TRBJ1-1; D is unresolved. This CDR3 has 13 residues. CDR1 KGHSH and CDR2 LQKENI come from the germline V gene. The V gene lost 4 bases and the J gene lost 5 bases, with 11 bases spanning the gap. CDR3 bases: TGTGCCAGCTCACTAACGGGCCAAACTGAAGCTTTCTTT. It codes for CASSLTGQTEAFF.

This clonotype appeared many times. The chain has TRBV20-1 and TRBJ1-1; no firm D call. This CDR3 comprises 15 residues. V lost 5 bases to trimming and J lost 0 bases, with 16 bases between them. Germline CDR1 and CDR2: DFQATT and SNEGSKA (reference sequence). CDR3 loop: CSAGSRGHLNTEAFF. CDR3 DNA: TGCAGTGCTGGATCCCGGGGTCACCTGAACACTGAAGCTTTCTTT.

The rearrangement joins TRBV11-1 to TRBJ2-7, with D possibly TRBD2 on 6 matching bases. Trimming shortened V by 5 bases and J by 3 bases, and 14 bases separated the two germline ends. The V gene's germline CDR1 is SGHAT and CDR2 FQDESV (reference sequence). There are 14 residues in the CDR3. CDR3 residues: CASSRGTDNYEQYF. The DNA for the CDR3 is TGTGCCAGCAGCCGCGGGACGGATAACTACGAGCAGTACTTC.

In this sample, this clonotype turned up a few times. The gene calls are TRBV6-2 or TRBV6-3 and TRBJ2-1; D not resolved. Germline CDR1 is MNHEY and CDR2 is SVGEGT. Trimming stripped 7 bases from V and 0 bases from J, with 16 bases between. This CDR3 has 16 amino acids. CDR3 amino acids: CASTDPRASSYNEQFF. DNA of the CDR3: TGTGCCAGCACCGACCCCCGCGCTAGCTCCTACAATGAGCAGTTCTTC.

This clonotype was counted a few times. The chain uses TRBV6-2 or TRBV6-3 and TRBJ2-6; D perhaps matches TRBD2 (6 bases). The CDR3 sequence is 15 residues long. Trimming took off 5 bases at V and 0 bases at J, with 8 bases between the two ends. Germline lookup yields CDR1 MNHEY and CDR2 SVGEGT. CDR3 residues: CASSGGTSGANVLTF. The CDR3 DNA reads TGTGCCAGCAGTGGAGGGACCTCTGGGGCCAACGTCCTGACTTTC.

The chain joins TRBV5-1 to TRBJ1-1; D not certain. In germline, CDR1 is SGHRS, CDR2 YFSETQ. The ends were cut back, 4 bases at V and 6 bases at J, with 13 bases in the middle. This CDR3 has 13 residues. The CDR3 loop is CASSRVESAEAFF. The CDR3 region has the DNA TGCGCCAGCAGCCGTGTCGAGTCCGCTGAAGCTTTCTTT.

This clonotype was seen a handful of times. In nucleotides, the CDR3 is TGTGCCAGCAGCCCATCCCGCGGGCAGGGTGCATTCCTCGTCGGAAACACCATATATTTT. Encoded protein: CASSPSRGQGAFLVGNTIYF. The rearrangement links TRBV6-2 or TRBV6-3 to TRBJ1-3; D is possibly TRBD1 (5 bases). The CDR3 length is 20 residues. Germline V gives CDR1 MNHEY, CDR2 SVGEGT. Trimming stripped 6 bases from V and 4 bases from J, with 31 bases between.

V is TRBV29-1 and J is TRBJ2-3, with D maybe TRBD1 (7 bases). The CDR3 totals 12 residues. V gave up 4 bases and J gave up 6 bases, with 11 bases separating them. Germline V gives CDR1 SQVTM, CDR2 ANQGSEA. CDR3 sequence (DNA): TGCAGCGTTGCAGGGGGGTCGGATACGCAGTATTTT. Translation: CSVAGGSDTQYF.

In this sample, this clonotype turned up many times. The genes are TRBV3-1 and TRBJ2-1; 8 nucleotides match TRBD2. V gave up 3 bases and J gave up 5 bases; unmatched junction bases: 12. The CDR3 loop spans 17 amino acids. The germline gives CDR1 LGHDT, CDR2 YNNKEL (reference sequence). CDR3 DNA: TGTGCCAGCAGCCAGGGCTGGCGGGAGGTGGGCCACAATGAGCAGTTCTTC. This codes for CASSQGWREVGHNEQFF.

The chain has TRBV4-3 and TRBJ2-3; 10 positions match TRBD2. V was pared by 0 bases and J by 0 bases, with 3 bases of the junction left unmatched. This CDR3 has 17 residues. Germline CDR1 and CDR2: LGHNA and YSLEER. Here the CDR3 DNA reads TGCGCCAGCAGCCAAGACGGACTAGCGGCTAGCACAGATACGCAGTATTTT. Translating gives CASSQDGLAASTDTQYF.

The J gene is TRBJ2-2, the V gene TRBV5-1; D gene unclear. Trimming shortened V by 0 bases and J by 1 base, and 10 bases separated the two germline ends. Germline values: CDR1 SGHRS, CDR2 YFSETQ. The CDR3 runs 16 residues. CDR3 DNA sequence: TGCGCCAGCAGCTTGGGTGACTCCAGGAACACCGGGGAGCTGTTTTTT. Its protein is CASSLGDSRNTGELFF.

This clonotype was observed many times. In DNA form, the CDR3 reads TGCAGCGTTGAAGACAGTTCCTACGAGCAGTACTTC. Protein sequence: CSVEDSSYEQYF. The V call is TRBV29-1, the J call TRBJ2-7; D not certain. Germline loops: CDR1 SQVTM, CDR2 ANQGSEA. The CDR3 has 12 residues. V dropped 0 bases and J dropped 1 base, with 4 bases sitting between them.

The J gene is TRBJ2-1, the V gene TRBV12-3 or TRBV12-4; D not certain. V lost 1 base to trimming and J lost 10 bases, with 14 bases between them. This CDR3 spans 14 amino acids. CDR3 in DNA: TGTGCCAGCAGTTTAGATAATGGGTATCCAGAGCAGTTCTTC. It encodes CASSLDNGYPEQFF.

The chain employs TRBV6-2 or TRBV6-3 and TRBJ1-5; D not certain. Germline V gene sequence: CDR1 MNHEY, CDR2 SVGEGT. The CDR3 consists of 14 residues. V lost 8 bases to trimming and J lost 6 bases, with 17 bases between them. The CDR3 nucleotides read TGTGCCAGCGGTCAAAAGAGGAGCGGTCAGCCCCAGCATTTT. It yields the protein CASGQKRSGQPQHF.

J is TRBJ1-1 and V is TRBV29-1; TRBD1 matches at 7 bases. V trimming: 4 bases; J trimming: 6 bases; junction bases outside the gene matches: 8. Germline V gene lookup returns CDR1 SQVTM and CDR2 ANQGSEA. The CDR3 loop spans 13 amino acids. The DNA for the CDR3 is TGCAGCGTTGCAGGGGGGGAGAGAGCTGAAGCTTTCTTT. It codes for CSVAGGERAEAFF.

This clonotype was detected many times. The V and J genes are TRBV7-8 and TRBJ2-1, with D tentatively TRBD1 (5 bases). The CDR3 has 16 residues. The ends were cut back, 2 bases at V and 4 bases at J, with 15 bases in the middle. In germline, CDR1 is SGHVS, CDR2 FQNEAQ. CDR3 region: CASSLMQGLKYNEQFF. DNA for the CDR3: TGTGCCAGCAGCTTAATGCAGGGCTTAAAATACAATGAGCAGTTCTTC.

The J gene is TRBJ2-1, the V gene TRBV29-1; the D gene is possibly TRBD2 (6 bases). This CDR3 is built from 13 residues. CDR1 and CDR2 (germline): SQVTM, ANQGSEA. V was shortened by 7 bases and J by 7 bases, with 17 bases between the two germline ends. The CDR3 region has the DNA TGCAGCGCCATTGGGCGTGGAGGGAATGAGCAGTTCTTC. Translation: CSAIGRGGNEQFF.

This clonotype was seen a handful of times. The chain is built from TRBV7-8 and TRBJ2-3, with D perhaps TRBD2 (5 bases). The germline CDR1 and CDR2 sequences are SGHVS and FQNEAQ. This CDR3 has 12 residues. The V gene lost 5 bases and the J gene lost 13 bases, with 16 bases spanning the gap. The CDR3 nucleotides read TGTGCCAGCAGCCTTAACACGGGGAACGAGTATTTT. It codes for CASSLNTGNEYF.